These T cell receptor beta chains were read from a single sample in a study of blood T cell repertoires in COVID-19. Profiled with immunoSEQ multiplex PCR; TCRdb holds only in-frame clones, not every one. The sample contains approximately 270,000 clones, 70% to 90% of which appear only once. The sequencing input was peripheral blood. The receptors here all came from a man aged 18 to 30 with active or convalescent COVID-19. CDR3s include the opening cysteine and the closing phenylalanine or tryptophan. The order of the fields is J gene, V gene, D gene, clone size, CDR3 protein, CDR3 DNA. D genes are given only for firm matches. Clone size is given for some rows only: seen once, a few or many times, or a class if the clone is expanded.

TRBJ1-5	TRBV6-4	-	-	CASSKGLDQPQHF	TGTGCCAGCAGCAAGGGGTTGGATCAGCCCCAGCATTTT
TRBJ2-1	TRBV13	TRBD2	-	CASSSSRLAGVLSEQFF	TGTGCCAGCAGTTCTTCTCGACTAGCGGGAGTGCTAAGTGAGCAGTTCTTC
TRBJ1-2	TRBV12-3/TRBV12-4	TRBD1	-	CASSARGAHGYTF	TGTGCCAGCAGTGCCAGGGGGGCGCATGGCTACACCTTC
TRBJ2-1	TRBV7-2	TRBD2	-	CASSSTSGSGFF	TGTGCCAGCAGCTCGACTAGCGGGAGTGGGTTCTTC
TRBJ1-1	TRBV11-2	-	-	CASSLAGDLGGTEAFF	TGTGCCAGCAGCTTAGCGGGTGATCTGGGCGGGACTGAAGCTTTCTTT
TRBJ2-2	TRBV25-1	TRBD1	-	CASRNRGPTGELFF	TGTGCCAGCAGGAACAGGGGGCCCACCGGGGAGCTGTTTTTT
TRBJ1-5	TRBV2	-	-	CASSEDRYQPQHF	TGTGCCAGCAGTGAAGACAGGTATCAGCCCCAGCATTTT
TRBJ1-4	TRBV15	-	-	CATSSEQGQGEKLFF	TGTGCCACCAGCTCCGAACAGGGTCAAGGCGAAAAACTGTTTTTT
TRBJ1-3	TRBV30	-	-	CAWSAGANSGNTIYF	TGTGCCTGGAGTGCAGGGGCCAACTCTGGAAACACCATATATTTT
TRBJ2-3	TRBV5-4	TRBD2	-	CASNSGGVAPDTQYF	TGTGCCAGCAATTCGGGGGGGGTGGCCCCAGATACGCAGTATTTT
TRBJ2-1	TRBV7-9	-	-	CASSRGGEQFF	TGTGCCAGCAGCCGAGGTGGGGAGCAGTTCTTC
TRBJ2-1	TRBV19	-	-	CASSDSTAYNEQFF	TGTGCCAGTAGCGATTCGACAGCTTACAATGAGCAGTTCTTC
TRBJ1-5	TRBV6-5	-	few	CASSSEGGQPQHF	TGTGCCAGCAGTTCGGAGGGCGGTCAGCCCCAGCATTTT
TRBJ1-2	TRBV3-1/TRBV3-2	TRBD1	-	CASSRAGTGEERGYTF	TGTGCCAGCAGCCGAGCCGGGACAGGGGAGGAGAGAGGCTACACCTTC
TRBJ1-1	TRBV7-8	-	-	CASSLRREDLNTEAFF	TGTGCCAGCAGCTTAAGACGGGAAGACTTGAACACTGAAGCTTTCTTT
TRBJ1-3	TRBV9	TRBD1	-	CASGQDLGNTIYF	TGTGCCAGCGGACAGGATCTAGGAAACACCATATATTTT
TRBJ1-6	TRBV2	-	-	CASSAGLFGNSPLHF	TGTGCCAGCAGCGCAGGATTGTTTGGCAATTCACCCCTCCACTTT
TRBJ1-2	TRBV5-4	-	-	CASRRDIRGGYTF	TGTGCCAGCAGACGGGACATAAGGGGTGGCTACACCTTC
TRBJ1-2	TRBV3-1/TRBV3-2	-	-	CASSPLPFTGPYGYTF	TGTGCCAGCAGCCCACTACCCTTTACAGGGCCCTATGGCTACACCTTC
TRBJ2-7	TRBV5-1	TRBD1	once	CASSSGQGLLNYEQYF	TGCGCCAGCAGCTCTGGACAGGGGCTCCTCAACTACGAGCAGTACTTC
TRBJ1-1	TRBV12-5	TRBD1	-	CASGSQDRGNTEAFF	TGTGCTAGTGGTTCACAAGACAGGGGGAACACTGAAGCTTTCTTT
TRBJ2-7	TRBV12-3/TRBV12-4	TRBD1	-	CASRTGSEQYF	TGTGCCAGCAGGACAGGGTCCGAGCAGTACTTC
TRBJ1-2	TRBV7-2	-	-	CASSLAGQNYGYTF	TGTGCCAGCAGCTTAGCCGGACAGAACTATGGCTACACCTTC
TRBJ1-5	TRBV6-2/TRBV6-3	TRBD1	-	CASSTGTGGVFSNQPQHF	TGTGCCAGCAGCACCGGGACAGGGGGCGTCTTCAGCAATCAGCCCCAGCATTTT
TRBJ2-1	TRBV24-1	-	-	CATSDANRYNNEQFF	TGTGCCACCAGTGACGCCAACAGATACAACAATGAGCAGTTCTTC
TRBJ2-3	TRBV5-1	TRBD1	-	CASSTDRVNTDTQYF	TGCGCCAGCAGCACTGACAGGGTGAACACAGATACGCAGTATTTT
TRBJ2-7	TRBV20-1	-	-	CSASHDRTYEQYF	TGCAGTGCTAGTCATGACAGAACCTACGAGCAGTACTTC
TRBJ1-2	TRBV29-1	TRBD1	-	CSVTTGEDGYTF	TGCAGCGTCACTACAGGGGAGGATGGCTACACCTTC
TRBJ1-1	TRBV9	-	-	CASSEGRGIEGTEAFF	TGTGCCAGCAGCGAGGGACGGGGGATTGAGGGCACTGAAGCTTTCTTT